This TCR beta chain derives from a study of neurological immune-mediated disorders. Study-wide findings and caveats: Multiple sclerosis, the disease with the least TCR clonal expansion, fell below healthy controls, whereas HTLV-1-associated myelopathy showed the most.

TCRdb itself ran the 5' RACE reads through MiXCR, one entry per CDR3 protein. Found here are around 50,000 distinct CDR3 sequences, 3% to 4% of them singletons; the top ten hold approximately 3.1%. This clonotype was counted ten times or more. The antigen is unknown. Sequencing was done on a sample of PBMCs. The receptor's source is a woman aged 25 to 39 with multiple sclerosis.

This CDR3 is CAISVPSEGNTIYF. The DNA of the CDR3 is TGTGCCATCAGTGTTCCCTCCGAGGGAAACACCATATATTTT. The chain has TRBV10-3 and TRBJ1-3; no firm D call. Trimming removed 4 bases from V and 4 bases from J, with 11 bases in between. This CDR3 is built from 14 residues. CDR1 ENHRY and CDR2 SYGVKD come from the germline V gene.